This entry features one T cell receptor (beta chain) sequence. Its matching antigen is unknown. Libraries were made from TCR beta cDNA, and they carried unique molecular identifiers. cDNA molecules numbering about half a million came from roughly 1 to 10 million T cells. A single record per CDR3 protein comes from TCRdb applying MiXCR to the PCR reads. The top ten clones hold less than 10% of a sample with about 430,000 distinct CDR3 sequences, approximately 39% of them seen once. Germline lookup yields CDR1 SNHLY and CDR2 FYNNEI. J was trimmed by 0 bases and V by 6 bases; bases with no gene match: 6. The CDR3 has 17 amino acids. These data belong to a study of post-analysis software for immune sequencing data. General study results and limits: Patients carried roughly 5 TRBV segments more frequently than controls did, and TRBV5-6, TRBV5-1 and TRBV20-1 were among them. Controls significantly exceeded multiple sclerosis patients in normalized Chao1 diversity.

The source material was blood. The sequence came from a girl aged 2 to 9 with multiple sclerosis. This chain uses TRBV2 with TRBJ1-5, with 12 bases identical to TRBD1. CDR3 sequence reads: CASRGGQGAYSNQPQHF. CDR3 DNA sequence: TGTGCCAGCAGGGGGGGACAGGGGGCCTATAGCAATCAGCCCCAGCATTTT. Looking up the rest from reference TRBV2 and TRBJ1-5 gives the full variable domain: EPEVTQTPSHQVTQMGQEVILRCVPISNHLYFYWYRQILGQKVEFLVSFYNNEISEKSEIFDDQFSVERPDGSNFTLKIRSTKLEDSAMYFCASRGGQGAYSNQPQHFGDGTRLSIL.